This T cell receptor (beta chain) was observed in a study of T cell changes during pregnancy in multiple sclerosis. This CDR3 comprises 16 residues. V was shortened by 3 bases and J by 8 bases, with 22 bases between the two germline ends. Germline CDR1 reads LNHNV; CDR2 reads YYDKDF (reference sequence). Method: immunoSEQ multiplex PCR; TCRdb's copy keeps in-frame clones and lacks some. The sample contains tens of thousands of clones, roughly 92% of which appear only once. This specimen was CD4+ T cells from peripheral blood mononuclear cells, taken before pregnancy. This clonotype was sampled from a female donor with multiple sclerosis, enrolled in a pregnancy study. The chain has TRBV15 and TRBJ1-1, with D hard to call. In nucleotides, the CDR3 is TGTGCCACCAGCAGGCCTACTTTAGGGAGGGATCTGGAAGCTTTCTTT. Its protein is CATSRPTLGRDLEAFF. Using reference TRBV15 and TRBJ1-1 for the parts outside the CDR3, the full variable domain is DAMVIQNPRYQVTQFGKPVTLSCSQTLNHNVMYWYQQKSSQAPKLLFHYYDKDFNNEADTPDNFQSRRPNTSFCFLDIRSPGLGDTAMYLCATSRPTLGRDLEAFFGQGTRLTVV.